Sequencing of this T cell receptor (beta chain) was carried out in a study of PD-L1 blockade in urothelial cancer. On the study more broadly: Male patients with bladder-origin urothelial cancer numbered about nine tenths of the roughly 30. At 3 weeks (second dose) and 6 weeks after starting treatment, blood was analyzed. General observations from the study: When measured at 3 weeks, tumor-associated blood clones expanded more in durable-benefit patients.

CDR3 size: 15 residues. Germline lookup yields CDR1 SEHNR and CDR2 FQNEAQ (reference sequence). V shed 1 base and J 8 bases; nucleotides not matched to a gene: 6. TCRdb's copy holds only in-frame clones and misses some; the assay was immunoSEQ multiplex PCR. The top ten hold about a sixth of the sample, which has about 40,000 clones, about 83% seen once. As regards this clone: Its antigen is still unknown.

This rearrangement joins TRBV7-9 to TRBJ2-1, with 9 bases aligning to TRBD2. This specimen was PBMCs, taken around atezolizumab (anti-PD-L1) treatment. This TCR was recovered from a man in his sixties with urothelial cancer. The CDR3 DNA sequence: TGTGCCAGCAGCTTAGTGGTAGCGGGAGACGATGAGCAGTTCTTC. Translation: CASSLVVAGDDEQFF.